This T cell receptor (beta chain) appears in the sequencing data of a study of T cells in Graves' hyperthyroidism and ophthalmopathy. General observations from the study: Most thyroid clonotypes expanded above 0.001 were also detected in blood.

There were TCR beta CDR3 regions amplified from RNA transcripts. Using the HTBI primer set, a first-round RT-PCR was run on the TCR CDR3. TCRdb re-analysed the multiplex PCR reads in MiXCR, keeping a single row per CDR3 protein. The data contain 500,000 to 600,000 distinct CDR3 sequences, about 20% of them singletons. Of note for this clonotype: Its antigen is as yet unknown. This may stem from a read error, because a much larger clone lies one nucleotide away.

V lost 5 bases to trimming and J lost 12 bases, with 17 bases between them. Germline V CDR1 and CDR2: SGHAT, FQNNGV. The CDR3 is 13 residues long. Ophthalmopathy in the patients scored at least 3 on Clinical Activity Score and at least 4 on NOSPECS grade, lasting under 3 months. The sequence came from a middle-aged man with Graves' ophthalmopathy. This chain connects TRBV11-2 to TRBJ2-1, with D possibly TRBD2 on 7 matching bases. The sequencing sample was made of blood. CDR3 sequence (DNA): TGTGCCAGCAGCCAAGATCTGGGGGGGCCGCAGTTCTTC. It is translated as CASSQDLGGPQFF.